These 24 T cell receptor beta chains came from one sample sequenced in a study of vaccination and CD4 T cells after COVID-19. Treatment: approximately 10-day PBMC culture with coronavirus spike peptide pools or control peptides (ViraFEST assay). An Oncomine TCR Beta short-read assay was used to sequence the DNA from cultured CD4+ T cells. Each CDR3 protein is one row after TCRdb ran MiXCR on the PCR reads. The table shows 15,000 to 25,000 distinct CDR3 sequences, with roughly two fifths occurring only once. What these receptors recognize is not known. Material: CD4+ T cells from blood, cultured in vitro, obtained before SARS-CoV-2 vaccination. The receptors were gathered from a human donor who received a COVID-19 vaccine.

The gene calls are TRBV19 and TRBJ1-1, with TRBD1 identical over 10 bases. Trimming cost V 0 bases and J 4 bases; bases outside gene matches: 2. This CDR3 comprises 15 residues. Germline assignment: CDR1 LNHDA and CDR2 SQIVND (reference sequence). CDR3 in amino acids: CASSIEDRGSTEAFF. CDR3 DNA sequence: TGTGCCAGTAGTATAGAGGACAGGGGGTCCACTGAAGCTTTCTTT.

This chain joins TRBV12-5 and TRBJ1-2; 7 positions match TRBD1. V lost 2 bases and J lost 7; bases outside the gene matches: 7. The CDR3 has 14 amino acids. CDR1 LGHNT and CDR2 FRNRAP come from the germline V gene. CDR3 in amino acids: CASGLPRQGRGYTF. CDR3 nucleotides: TGTGCTAGTGGTTTGCCCCGACAGGGTCGTGGCTACACCTTC.

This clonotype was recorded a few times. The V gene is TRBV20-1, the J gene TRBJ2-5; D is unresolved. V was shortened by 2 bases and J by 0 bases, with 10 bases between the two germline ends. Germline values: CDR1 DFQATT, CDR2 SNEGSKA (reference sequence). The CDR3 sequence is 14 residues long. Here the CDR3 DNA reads TGCAGTGCTAGAAAAGACGCGGACCAAGAGACCCAGTACTTC. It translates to CSARKDADQETQYF.

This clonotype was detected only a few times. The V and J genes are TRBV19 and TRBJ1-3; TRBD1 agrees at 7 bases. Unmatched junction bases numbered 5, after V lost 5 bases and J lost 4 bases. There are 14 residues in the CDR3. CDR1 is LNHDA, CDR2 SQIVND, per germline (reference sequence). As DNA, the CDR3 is TGTGCCAGTAGTTCGGACAGGTCCGGAAACACCATATATTTT. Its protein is CASSSDRSGNTIYF.

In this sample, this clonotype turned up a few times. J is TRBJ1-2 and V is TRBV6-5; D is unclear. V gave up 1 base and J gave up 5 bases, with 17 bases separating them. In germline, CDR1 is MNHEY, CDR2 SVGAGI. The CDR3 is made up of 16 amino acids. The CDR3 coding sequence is TGTGCCAGCAGTTACTTCCGTATGAGAGGGAGTTATGGCTACACCTTC. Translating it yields CASSYFRMRGSYGYTF.

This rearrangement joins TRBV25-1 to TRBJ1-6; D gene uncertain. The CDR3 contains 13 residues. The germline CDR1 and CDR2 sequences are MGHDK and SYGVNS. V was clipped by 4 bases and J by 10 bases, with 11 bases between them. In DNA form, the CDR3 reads TGTGCCAGCAGTGTGGACTTAGGGTCACCCCTCCACTTT. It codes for CASSVDLGSPLHF.

The CDR3 nucleotides are TGCGCCAGCAGTCAATCGTGGGGACCCCTAAAGGGCAATCAGCCCCAGCATTTT. Protein: CASSQSWGPLKGNQPQHF. The genes are TRBV23-1 and TRBJ1-5, with D possibly TRBD1 on 5 matching bases. TRBV23-1 counts as an open reading frame of uncertain function. V was clipped by 0 bases and J by 2 bases, with 17 bases between them. The CDR3 loop spans 18 amino acids.

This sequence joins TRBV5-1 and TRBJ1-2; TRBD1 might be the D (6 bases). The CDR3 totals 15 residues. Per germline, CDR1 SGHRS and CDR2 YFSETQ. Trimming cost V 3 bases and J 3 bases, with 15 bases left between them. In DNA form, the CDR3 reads TGCGCCAGCAGCTCCGACGTCAGGGGCGACTATGGCTACACCTTC. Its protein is CASSSDVRGDYGYTF.

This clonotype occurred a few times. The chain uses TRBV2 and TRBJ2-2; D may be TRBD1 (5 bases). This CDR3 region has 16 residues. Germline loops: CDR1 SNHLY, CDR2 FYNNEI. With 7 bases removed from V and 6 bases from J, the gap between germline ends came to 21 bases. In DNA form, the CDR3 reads TGTGCCAGCACTGGAAGCAAGAGGACACACCCCGGGGAGCTGTTTTTT. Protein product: CASTGSKRTHPGELFF.

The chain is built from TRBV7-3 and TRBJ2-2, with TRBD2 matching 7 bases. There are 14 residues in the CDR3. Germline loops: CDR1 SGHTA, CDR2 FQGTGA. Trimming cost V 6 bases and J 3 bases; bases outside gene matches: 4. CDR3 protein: CASRSTSYTGELFF. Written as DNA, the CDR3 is TGTGCCAGCAGGTCGACTAGCTACACCGGGGAGCTGTTTTTT.

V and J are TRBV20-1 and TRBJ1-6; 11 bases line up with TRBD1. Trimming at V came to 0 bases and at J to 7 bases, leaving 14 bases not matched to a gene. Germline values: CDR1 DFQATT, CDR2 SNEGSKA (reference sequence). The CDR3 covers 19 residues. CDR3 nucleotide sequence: TGCAGTGCTAGAGATCTGGGACAGGGGGGTTCACGGTTCAATTCACCCCTCCACTTT. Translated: CSARDLGQGGSRFNSPLHF.

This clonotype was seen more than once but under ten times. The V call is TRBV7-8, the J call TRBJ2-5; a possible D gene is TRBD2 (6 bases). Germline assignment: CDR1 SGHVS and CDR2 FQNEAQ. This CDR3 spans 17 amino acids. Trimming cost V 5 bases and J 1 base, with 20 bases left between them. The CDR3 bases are TGTGCCAGCAGCCCGTTGGGGAGGCGGAAGGTCCAAGAGACCCAGTACTTC. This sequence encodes CASSPLGRRKVQETQYF.

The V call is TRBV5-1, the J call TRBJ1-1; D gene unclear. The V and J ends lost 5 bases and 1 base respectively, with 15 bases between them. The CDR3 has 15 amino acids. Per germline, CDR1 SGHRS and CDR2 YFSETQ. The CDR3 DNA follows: TGCGCCAGCAGACTGATTATGCGGGGGAACACTGAAGCTTTCTTT. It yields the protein CASRLIMRGNTEAFF.

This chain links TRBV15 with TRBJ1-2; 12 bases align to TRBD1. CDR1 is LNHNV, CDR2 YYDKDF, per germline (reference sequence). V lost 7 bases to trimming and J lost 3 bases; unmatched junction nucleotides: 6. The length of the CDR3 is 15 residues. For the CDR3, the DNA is TGTGCCACCATGGGACAGGGGGCTAGAGACTATGGCTACACCTTC. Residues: CATMGQGARDYGYTF.

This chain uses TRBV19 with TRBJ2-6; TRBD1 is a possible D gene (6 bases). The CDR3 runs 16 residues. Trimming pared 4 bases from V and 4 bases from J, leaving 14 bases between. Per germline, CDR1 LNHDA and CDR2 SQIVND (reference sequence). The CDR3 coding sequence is TGTGCCAGTAGTAGGACAGTCTGGTCCGGGGCCAACGTCCTGACTTTC. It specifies CASSRTVWSGANVLTF.

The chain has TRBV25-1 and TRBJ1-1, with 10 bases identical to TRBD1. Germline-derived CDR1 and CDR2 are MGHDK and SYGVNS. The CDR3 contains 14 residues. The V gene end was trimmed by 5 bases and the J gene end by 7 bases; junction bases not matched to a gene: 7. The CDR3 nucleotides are TGTGCCAGCAGTCCCCTGGGGGACAGGGGTGAAGCTTTCTTT. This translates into CASSPLGDRGEAFF.

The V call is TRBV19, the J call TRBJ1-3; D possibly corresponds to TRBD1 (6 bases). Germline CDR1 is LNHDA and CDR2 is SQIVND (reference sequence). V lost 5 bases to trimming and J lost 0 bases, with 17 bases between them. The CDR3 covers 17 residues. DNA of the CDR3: TGTGCCAGTAGTCTATGGGGGCAGGATCGCTCTGGAAACACCATATATTTT. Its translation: CASSLWGQDRSGNTIYF.

The CDR3 DNA sequence: TGTGCCAGTAGTATCCGGAGGGACGGTGCCGTCACCGGGGAGCTGTTTTTT. It is translated as CASSIRRDGAVTGELFF. The gene calls are TRBV19 and TRBJ2-2, with D perhaps matching TRBD2 (6 bases). The V gene lost 3 bases and the J gene lost 4 bases, with 18 bases spanning the gap. The CDR3 spans 17 residues. Germline CDR1 LNHDA, CDR2 SQIVND (reference sequence).

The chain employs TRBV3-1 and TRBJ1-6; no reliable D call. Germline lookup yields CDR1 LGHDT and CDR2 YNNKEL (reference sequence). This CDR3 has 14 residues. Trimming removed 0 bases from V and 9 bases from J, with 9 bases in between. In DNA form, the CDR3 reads TGTGCCAGCAGCCAAGAAGGCGGGCGTTCACCCCTCCACTTT. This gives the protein CASSQEGGRSPLHF.

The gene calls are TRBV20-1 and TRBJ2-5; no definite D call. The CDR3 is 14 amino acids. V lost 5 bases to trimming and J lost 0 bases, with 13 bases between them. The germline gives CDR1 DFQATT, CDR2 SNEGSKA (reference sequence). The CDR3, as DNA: TGCAGTGCTCTCATACCAAAGTACCAAGAGACCCAGTACTTC. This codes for CSALIPKYQETQYF.

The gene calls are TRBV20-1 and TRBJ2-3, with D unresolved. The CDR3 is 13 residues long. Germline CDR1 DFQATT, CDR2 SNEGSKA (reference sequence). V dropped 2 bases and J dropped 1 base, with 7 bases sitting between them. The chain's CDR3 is CSARFEGTDTQYF. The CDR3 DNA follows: TGCAGTGCTAGATTCGAAGGCACAGATACGCAGTATTTT.

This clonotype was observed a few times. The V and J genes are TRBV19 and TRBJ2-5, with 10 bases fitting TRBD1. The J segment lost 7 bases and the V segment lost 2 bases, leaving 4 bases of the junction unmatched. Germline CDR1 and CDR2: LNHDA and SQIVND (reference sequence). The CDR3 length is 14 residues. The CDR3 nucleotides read TGTGCCAGTAGTATATCCCGGACAGGGGGGACCCAGTACTTC. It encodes CASSISRTGGTQYF.

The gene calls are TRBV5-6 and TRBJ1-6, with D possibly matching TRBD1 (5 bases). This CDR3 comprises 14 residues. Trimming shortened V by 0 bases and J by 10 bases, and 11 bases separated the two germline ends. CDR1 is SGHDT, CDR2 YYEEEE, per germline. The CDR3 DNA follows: TGTGCCAGCAGCTTGGCAGCCTGGGACTCACCCCTCCACTTT. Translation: CASSLAAWDSPLHF.

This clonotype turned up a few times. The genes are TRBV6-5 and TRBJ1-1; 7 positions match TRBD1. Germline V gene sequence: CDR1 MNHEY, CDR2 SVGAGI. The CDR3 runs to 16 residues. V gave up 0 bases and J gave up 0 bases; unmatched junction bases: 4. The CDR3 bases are TGTGCCAGCAGTTACTCAGGGGGCGGGGTGAACACTGAAGCTTTCTTT. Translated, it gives CASSYSGGGVNTEAFF.